The 3 T cell receptor beta chains given below trace back to one sample, sequenced in a study of regulatory T cells in long-lasting Graves disease. According to the study, TCR beta libraries were built with iRepertoire HTBI primers and CDR3-region Arm-PCR. Using its own MiXCR run on the multiplex PCR reads, TCRdb lists one record per CDR3 protein. The sample records fewer than 600,000 distinct CDR3 sequences, approximately 22% being singletons. The time point is: persistent/refractory GD, antithyroid drugs over 5 years with positive TRAb. RNA from PBMCs was the source of the TCR library. The specimen was peripheral blood mononuclear cells (PBMCs), collected when the disease was refractory, from a patient treated with antithyroid drugs. These receptor sequences come from a female donor with Graves disease.

The gene calls are TRBV7-2 and TRBJ2-1, with D hard to call. The germline CDR1 and CDR2 sequences are SGHTA and FQGNSA. Trimming stripped 1 base from V and 8 bases from J, with 0 bases between. The CDR3 runs to 10 residues. For the CDR3, the DNA is TGTGCCAGCAGCTTAGATGAGCAGTTCTTC. This sequence encodes CASSLDEQFF.

The J gene is TRBJ1-4, the V gene TRBV12-3 or TRBV12-4; possibly TRBD1 for D (5 bases). The CDR3 sequence is 15 residues long. Trimming left V 4 bases short and J 8 bases short, with 17 bases between. The CDR3 here is CASSYPAGGSEKLFF. CDR3 DNA: TGTGCCAGCAGTTACCCGGCCGGGGGGAGCGAAAAACTGTTTTTT.

This clonotype was counted ten times or more. The CDR3 DNA sequence: TGTGCCTCCTCAGGGGTGGTTGGAGAGACCCAGTACTTC. It codes for CASSGVVGETQYF. The chain joins TRBV10-3 to TRBJ2-5, with D maybe TRBD1 (6 bases). Germline values: CDR1 ENHRY, CDR2 SYGVKD. The CDR3 totals 13 residues. The germline V and J ends were trimmed by 11 bases and 4 bases, with 17 bases remaining between them.